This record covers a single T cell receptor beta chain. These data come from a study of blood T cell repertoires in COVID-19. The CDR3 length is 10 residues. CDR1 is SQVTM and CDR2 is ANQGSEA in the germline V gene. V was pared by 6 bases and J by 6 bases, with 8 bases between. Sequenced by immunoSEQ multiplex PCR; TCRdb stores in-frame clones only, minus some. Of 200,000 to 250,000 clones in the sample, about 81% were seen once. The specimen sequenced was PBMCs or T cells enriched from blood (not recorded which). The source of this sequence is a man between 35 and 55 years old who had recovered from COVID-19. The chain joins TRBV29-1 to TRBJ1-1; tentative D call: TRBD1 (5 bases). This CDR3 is CSVATAEAFF. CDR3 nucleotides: TGCAGCGTCGCGACAGCTGAAGCTTTCTTT.